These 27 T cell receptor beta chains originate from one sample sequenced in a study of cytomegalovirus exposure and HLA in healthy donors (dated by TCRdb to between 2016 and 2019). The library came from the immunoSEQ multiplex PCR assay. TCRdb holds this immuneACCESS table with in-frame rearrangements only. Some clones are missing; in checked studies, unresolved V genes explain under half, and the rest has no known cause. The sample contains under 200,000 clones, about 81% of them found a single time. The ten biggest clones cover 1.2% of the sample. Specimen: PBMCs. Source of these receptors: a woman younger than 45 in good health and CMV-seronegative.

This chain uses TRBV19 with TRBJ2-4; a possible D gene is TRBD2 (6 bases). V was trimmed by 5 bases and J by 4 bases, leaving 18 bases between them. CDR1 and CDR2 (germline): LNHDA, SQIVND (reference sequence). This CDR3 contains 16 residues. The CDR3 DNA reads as TGTGCCAGTAGTCTAGGTCTTCGCGCGGGAAAAAACATTCAGTACTTC. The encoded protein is CASSLGLRAGKNIQYF.

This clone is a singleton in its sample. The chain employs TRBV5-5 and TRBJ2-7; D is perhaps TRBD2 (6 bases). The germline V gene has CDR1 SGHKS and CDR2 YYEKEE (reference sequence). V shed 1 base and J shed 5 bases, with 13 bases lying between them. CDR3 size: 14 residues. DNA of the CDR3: TGTGCCAGCAGCTTGCCGGGGGTTTCGAACGAGCAGTACTTC. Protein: CASSLPGVSNEQYF.

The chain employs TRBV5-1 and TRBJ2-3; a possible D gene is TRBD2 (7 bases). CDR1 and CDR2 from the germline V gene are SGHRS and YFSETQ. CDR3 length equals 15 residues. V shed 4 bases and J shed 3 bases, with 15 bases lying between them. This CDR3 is CASSPRGQRTDTQYF. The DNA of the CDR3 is TGCGCCAGCAGCCCGCGGGGGCAACGAACAGATACGCAGTATTTT.

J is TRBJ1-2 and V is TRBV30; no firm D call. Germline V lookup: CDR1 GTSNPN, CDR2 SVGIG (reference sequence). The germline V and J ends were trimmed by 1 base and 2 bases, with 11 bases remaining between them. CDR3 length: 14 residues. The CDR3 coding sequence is TGTGCCTGGAGTGCCACTGGTCCAAACTATGGCTACACCTTC. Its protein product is CAWSATGPNYGYTF.

CDR3 sequence: CASSKMPGKETQYF. The CDR3 DNA reads as TGTGCCAGTAGTAAAATGCCAGGGAAAGAGACCCAGTACTTC. The rearrangement uses TRBV19 and TRBJ2-5, with TRBD1 as a possible D gene (5 bases). Per germline, CDR1 LNHDA and CDR2 SQIVND (reference sequence). Between the trimmed V and J ends, which lost 4 bases and 3 bases, there was a span of 12 bases. The CDR3 contains 14 residues.

The CDR3 coding sequence is TGTGCCAGCAGTTCCCCAGGGGGCGATACGCAGTATTTT. Translating it yields CASSSPGGDTQYF. V is TRBV2 and J is TRBJ2-3; 8 nucleotides line up with TRBD1. J gave up 6 bases and V 5 bases, and 4 bases lay outside the gene matches. This CDR3 has 13 residues. The germline CDR1 and CDR2 sequences are SNHLY and FYNNEI.

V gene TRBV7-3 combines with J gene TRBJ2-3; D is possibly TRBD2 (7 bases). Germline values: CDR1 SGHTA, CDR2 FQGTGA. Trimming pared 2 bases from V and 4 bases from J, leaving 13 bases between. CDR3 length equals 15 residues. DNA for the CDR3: TGTGCCAGCAGCTTAGCGGGGGCGAGTTCAGATACGCAGTATTTT. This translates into CASSLAGASSDTQYF.

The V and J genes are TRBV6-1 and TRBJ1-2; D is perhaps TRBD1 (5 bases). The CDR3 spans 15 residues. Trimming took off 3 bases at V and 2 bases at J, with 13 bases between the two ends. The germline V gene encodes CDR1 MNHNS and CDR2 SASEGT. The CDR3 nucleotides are TGTGCCAGCAGTGAGGGGCCGCCAGTGAACTATGGCTACACCTTC. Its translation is CASSEGPPVNYGYTF.

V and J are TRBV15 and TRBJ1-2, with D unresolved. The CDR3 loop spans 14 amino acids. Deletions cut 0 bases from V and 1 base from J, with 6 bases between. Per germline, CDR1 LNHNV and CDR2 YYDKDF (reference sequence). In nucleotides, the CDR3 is TGTGCCACCAGCAGAGATCCCAGTAACTATGGCTACACCTTC. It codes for CATSRDPSNYGYTF.

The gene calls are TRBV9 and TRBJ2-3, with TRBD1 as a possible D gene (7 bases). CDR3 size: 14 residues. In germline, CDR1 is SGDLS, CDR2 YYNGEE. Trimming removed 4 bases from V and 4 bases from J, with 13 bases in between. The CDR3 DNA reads TGTGCCAGCAGCCGGAGGGGGCAATCAGATACGCAGTATTTT. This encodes CASSRRGQSDTQYF.

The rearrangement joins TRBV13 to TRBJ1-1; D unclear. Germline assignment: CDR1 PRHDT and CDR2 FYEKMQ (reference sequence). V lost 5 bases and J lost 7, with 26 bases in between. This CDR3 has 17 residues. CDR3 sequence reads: CASSPAGLGSVKVEAFF. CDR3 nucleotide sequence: TGTGCCAGCAGCCCGGCAGGTCTGGGCTCGGTGAAAGTTGAAGCTTTCTTT. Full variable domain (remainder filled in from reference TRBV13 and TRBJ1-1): AAGVIQSPRHLIKEKRETATLKCYPIPRHDTVYWYQQGPGQDPQFLISFYEKMQSDKGSIPDRFSAQQFSDYHSELNMSSLELGDSALYFCASSPAGLGSVKVEAFFGQGTRLTVV.

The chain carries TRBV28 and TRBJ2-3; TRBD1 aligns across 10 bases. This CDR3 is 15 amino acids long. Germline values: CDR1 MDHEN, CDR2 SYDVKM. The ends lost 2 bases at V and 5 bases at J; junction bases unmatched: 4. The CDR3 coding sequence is TGTGCCAGCAGTTTAGACAGGGGGCGAGTAGATACGCAGTATTTT. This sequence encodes CASSLDRGRVDTQYF.

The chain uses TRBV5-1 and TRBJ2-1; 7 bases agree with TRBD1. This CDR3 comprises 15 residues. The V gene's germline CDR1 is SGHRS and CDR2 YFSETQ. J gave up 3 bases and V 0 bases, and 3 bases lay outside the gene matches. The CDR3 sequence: CASSLADRVYNEQFF. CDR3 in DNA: TGCGCCAGCAGCTTGGCCGACAGGGTCTACAATGAGCAGTTCTTC.

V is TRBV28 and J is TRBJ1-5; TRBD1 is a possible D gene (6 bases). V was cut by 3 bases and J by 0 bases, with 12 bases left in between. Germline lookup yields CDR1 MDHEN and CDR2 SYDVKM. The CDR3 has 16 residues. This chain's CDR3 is CASSFIQGYSNQPQHF. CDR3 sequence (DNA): TGTGCCAGCAGTTTCATACAGGGCTATAGCAATCAGCCCCAGCATTTT.

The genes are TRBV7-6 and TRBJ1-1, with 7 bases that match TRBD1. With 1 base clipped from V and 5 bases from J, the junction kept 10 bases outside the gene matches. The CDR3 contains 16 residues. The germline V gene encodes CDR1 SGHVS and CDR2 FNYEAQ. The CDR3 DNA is TGTGCCAGCAGCTTAGTTTGGCAGGGGGATAAAACTGAAGCTTTCTTT. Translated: CASSLVWQGDKTEAFF. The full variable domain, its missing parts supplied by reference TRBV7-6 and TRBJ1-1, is GAGVSQSPRYKVTKRGQDVALRCDPISGHVSLYWYRQALGQGPEFLTYFNYEAQQDKSGLPNDRFSAERPEGSISTLTIQRTEQRDSAMYRCASSLVWQGDKTEAFFGQGTRLTVV.

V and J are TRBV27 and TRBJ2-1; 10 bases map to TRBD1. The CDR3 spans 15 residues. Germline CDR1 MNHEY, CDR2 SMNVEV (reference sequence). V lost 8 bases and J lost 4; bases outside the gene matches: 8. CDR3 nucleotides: TGTGCCAGCGGGAGACAGGGGGCTGCTTACAATGAGCAGTTCTTC. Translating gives CASGRQGAAYNEQFF.

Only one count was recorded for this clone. CDR3 sequence: CASSQGITSGSSYEQYF. The DNA for the CDR3 is TGTGCCAGCAGCCAAGGGATCACTAGCGGGAGCTCCTACGAGCAGTACTTC. The chain uses TRBV4-2 and TRBJ2-7; 11 nucleotides line up with TRBD2. Unmatched junction bases numbered 5, after V lost 1 base and J lost 0 bases. The CDR3 consists of 17 residues. Germline values: CDR1 LGHNA, CDR2 YNFKEQ.

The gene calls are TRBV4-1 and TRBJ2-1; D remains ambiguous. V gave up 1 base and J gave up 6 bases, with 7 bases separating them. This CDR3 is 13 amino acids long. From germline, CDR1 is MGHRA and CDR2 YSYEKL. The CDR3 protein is CASSQGVRNEQFF. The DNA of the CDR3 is TGCGCCAGCAGCCAAGGTGTTCGCAATGAGCAGTTCTTC.

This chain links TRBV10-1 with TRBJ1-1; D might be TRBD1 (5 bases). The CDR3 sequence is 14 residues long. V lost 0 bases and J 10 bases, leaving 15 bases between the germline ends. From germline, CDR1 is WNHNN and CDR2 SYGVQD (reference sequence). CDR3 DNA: TGCGCCAGCAGTGAGTCATTGGGCCCGGGGGGAGCTTTCTTT. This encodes CASSESLGPGGAFF.

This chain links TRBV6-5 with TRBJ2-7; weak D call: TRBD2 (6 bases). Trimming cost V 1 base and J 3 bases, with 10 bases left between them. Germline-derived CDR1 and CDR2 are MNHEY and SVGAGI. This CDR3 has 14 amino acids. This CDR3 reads CASSYLSAGYEQYF. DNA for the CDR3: TGTGCCAGCAGTTACTTATCAGCGGGCTACGAGCAGTACTTC.

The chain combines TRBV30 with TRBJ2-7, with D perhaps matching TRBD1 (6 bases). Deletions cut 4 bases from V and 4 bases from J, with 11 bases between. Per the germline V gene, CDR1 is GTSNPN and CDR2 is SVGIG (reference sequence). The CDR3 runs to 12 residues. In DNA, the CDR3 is TGTGCCTGGACACAGGGTGGGTACGAGCAGTACTTC. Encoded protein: CAWTQGGYEQYF.

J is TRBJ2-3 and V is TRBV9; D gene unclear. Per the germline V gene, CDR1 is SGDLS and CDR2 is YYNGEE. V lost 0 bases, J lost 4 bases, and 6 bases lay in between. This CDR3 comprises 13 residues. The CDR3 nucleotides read TGTGCCAGCAGCGTAGTCCATTCAGATACGCAGTATTTT. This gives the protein CASSVVHSDTQYF.

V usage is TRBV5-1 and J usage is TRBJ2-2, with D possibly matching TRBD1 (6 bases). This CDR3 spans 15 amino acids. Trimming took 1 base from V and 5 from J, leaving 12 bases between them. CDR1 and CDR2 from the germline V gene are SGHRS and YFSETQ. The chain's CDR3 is CASSLLGTKTGELFF. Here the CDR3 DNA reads TGCGCCAGCAGCTTGTTAGGGACAAAGACCGGGGAGCTGTTTTTT. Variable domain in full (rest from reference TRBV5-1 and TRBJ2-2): KAGVTQTPRYLIKTRGQQVTLSCSPISGHRSVSWYQQTPGQGLQFLFEYFSETQRNKGNFPGRFSGRQFSNSRSEMNVSTLELGDSALYLCASSLLGTKTGELFFGEGSRLTVL.

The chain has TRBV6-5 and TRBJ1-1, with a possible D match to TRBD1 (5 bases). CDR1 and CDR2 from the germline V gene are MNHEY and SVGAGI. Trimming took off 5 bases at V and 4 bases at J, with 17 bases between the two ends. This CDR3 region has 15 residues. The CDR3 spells CASSPPRGLGTEAFF. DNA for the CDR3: TGTGCCAGCAGTCCGCCGCGGGGGTTGGGCACTGAAGCTTTCTTT.

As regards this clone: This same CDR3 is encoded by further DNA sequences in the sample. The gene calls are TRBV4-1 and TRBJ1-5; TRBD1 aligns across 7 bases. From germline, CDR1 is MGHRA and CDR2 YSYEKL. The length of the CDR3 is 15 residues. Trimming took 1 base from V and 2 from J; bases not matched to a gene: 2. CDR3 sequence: CASSQVTGGNQPQHF. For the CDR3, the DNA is TGCGCCAGCAGCCAAGTAACAGGGGGCAATCAGCCCCAGCATTTT.

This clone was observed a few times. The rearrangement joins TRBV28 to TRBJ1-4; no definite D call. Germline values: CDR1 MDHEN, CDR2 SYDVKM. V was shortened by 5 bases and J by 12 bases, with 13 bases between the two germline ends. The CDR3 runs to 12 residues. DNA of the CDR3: TGTGCCAGCAGTCCACTAAGCCCCGAACTGTTTTTT. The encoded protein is CASSPLSPELFF.

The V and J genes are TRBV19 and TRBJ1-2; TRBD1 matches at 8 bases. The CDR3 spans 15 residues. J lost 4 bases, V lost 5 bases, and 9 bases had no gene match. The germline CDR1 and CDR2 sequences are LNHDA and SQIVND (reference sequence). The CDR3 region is CASSPRDRFFYGYTF. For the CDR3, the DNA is TGTGCCAGTAGTCCCCGGGACAGGTTCTTCTATGGCTACACCTTC.